These T cell receptor beta chains were read from a single sample in a study of shared clonotypes between healthy human individuals. The data were produced by immunoSEQ multiplex PCR, yet TCRdb's version contains in-frame clones alone and is incomplete. The sample lists about 1 million clones, under 80% occurring once. The sequenced sample consisted of memory CD4+ T cells sorted from blood. All receptors derive from a man aged 18 to 30 in good health. Both conserved end residues are part of each CDR3. A D gene is named only where the DNA matches it firmly. Clone size is not always given. Where it is, it says once, few, many or a class for expanded clones.

>TRBJ1-1|.|TRBD1|TRBV28
TGTGCCAGCAGCTTGGTCAGTGGACAGGTCATGGCTTTCTTT
CASSLVSGQVMAFF
>TRBJ1-2|.|.|TRBV28
TGTGCCAGCAGTTTGATGGGGTGGGAATCCGAAGGCTACACCTTC
CASSLMGWESEGYTF
>TRBJ2-3|few|TRBD2|TRBV4-1
TGCGCCAGCAGCCAAGGACTAGCGGGAAGCACAGATACGCAGTATTTT
CASSQGLAGSTDTQYF
>TRBJ2-3|.|.|TRBV6-4
TGTGCCAGCAGAGCCCAGGGAGGTAGCACAGATACGCAGTATTTT
CASRAQGGSTDTQYF
>TRBJ2-1|.|.|TRBV5-6
TGTGCCAGCAGCTTTGGGAGGACTATCCAACATGAGCAGTTCTTC
CASSFGRTIQHEQFF
>TRBJ2-7|.|TRBD2|TRBV6-4
TGTGCCAGCACCGGCTTAGCGGGGACAAACTCCTACGAGCAGTACTTC
CASTGLAGTNSYEQYF
>TRBJ1-2|.|.|TRBV6-1
TGTGCCAGCAGTCTCATAGCGGGGGATGGCTACACCTTC
CASSLIAGDGYTF
>TRBJ2-3|.|.|TRBV2
TGTGCCAGCATTCAGGAGGCTACCACAGATACGCAGTATTTT
CASIQEATTDTQYF
>TRBJ2-2|.|.|TRBV21-1
TGTGCCAGCAGCAAAGGGCCCAAGGAGTGCCTCCGAGGCGGGGAGCTGTTTTTT
CASSKGPKECLRGGELFF
>TRBJ1-2|.|TRBD1|TRBV15
TGTGCCACCAGCAGGGACACAGGGGACTATGGCTACACCTTC
CATSRDTGDYGYTF
>TRBJ1-1|.|TRBD1|TRBV18
TGTGCCAGCTCACCAGGAGTAGGGGGCGGTACTGAAGCTTTCTTT
CASSPGVGGGTEAFF
>TRBJ2-7|.|TRBD2|TRBV5-4
TGTGCCAGCAGCTTGGGCTCTAGCGGTGGGGGTGAGCAGTACTTC
CASSLGSSGGGEQYF
>TRBJ2-3|.|TRBD1|TRBV6-5
TGTGCCACAAGGACAGGGGGCATCGTAACAGATACGCAGTATTTT
CATRTGGIVTDTQYF
>TRBJ2-7|.|.|TRBV10-3
TGTGCCATCAGCGCCGTTCAAGTCTACGAGCAGTACTTC
CAISAVQVYEQYF
>TRBJ1-5|.|TRBD1|TRBV28
TGTGCCAGCAGTCCTGGACAGGGTAATCAGCCCCAGCATTTT
CASSPGQGNQPQHF
>TRBJ2-7|.|TRBD1|TRBV2
TGTGCCAGCAGTCCAAGGGGGCCCGGAGATTCCTACGAGCAGTACTTC
CASSPRGPGDSYEQYF
>TRBJ1-2|.|.|TRBV7-2
TGTGCCAGCAGCTACAGTAACTATGGCTACACCTTC
CASSYSNYGYTF
>TRBJ2-1|.|TRBD2|TRBV9
TGTGCCAGCAGCGCACCGGGACTAGCGGGAGTCGGTGAGCAGTTCTTC
CASSAPGLAGVGEQFF
>TRBJ2-7|few|.|TRBV4-1
TGCGCCAGCAGCCAAGCCCCACGGGTCTCCTACGAGCAGTACTTC
CASSQAPRVSYEQYF
>TRBJ2-5|.|.|TRBV5-6
TGTGCCAGCAGCCTAGAGGAGGGAGGCAAAGAGACCCAGTACTTC
CASSLEEGGKETQYF
>TRBJ2-2|few|.|TRBV2
TGTGCCAGCAGTGAAAACTTATCGACCGGGGAGCTGTTTTTT
CASSENLSTGELFF
>TRBJ2-3|.|TRBD2|TRBV19
TGTGCCAGTAGTAGCGGGAGGGTGGGCACAGATACGCAGTATTTT
CASSSGRVGTDTQYF
>TRBJ2-7|.|.|TRBV2
TGTGCCAGCTCCCCGGAGACAGTTTTTTCCTACGAGCAGTACTTC
CASSPETVFSYEQYF
>TRBJ2-3|.|TRBD1|TRBV6-1
TGTGCCAGCAGTAGGACAGGGATCGCAGATACGCAGTATTTT
CASSRTGIADTQYF
>TRBJ2-7|.|TRBD2|TRBV11-2
TGTGCCAGCAGCTCCTCGGGACTAGCCCTTTCCTACGAGCAGTACTTC
CASSSSGLALSYEQYF
>TRBJ2-2|.|.|TRBV7-9
TGTGCCAGCAGCTTACAGGTGGACGGGGAGCTGTTTTTT
CASSLQVDGELFF
>TRBJ1-1|.|.|TRBV5-4
TGTGCCAGCAGCTTAGGCGGAGGGGGGGCCCCCCCGAACACTGAAGCTTTCTTT
CASSLGGGGAPPNTEAFF
>TRBJ1-6|.|.|TRBV14
TGTGCCAGCAGCCCACAGGTTGCGGATTCACCCCTCCACTTT
CASSPQVADSPLHF
>TRBJ2-7|.|TRBD2|TRBV11-2
TGTGCCAGCAGCTCGCTCCGGGAGGGCCCTTACGAGCAGTACTTC
CASSSLREGPYEQYF
>TRBJ2-3|.|.|TRBV5-1
TGCGCCAGCAGCCCCGTGTCAGGGGGGGATACGCAGTATTTT
CASSPVSGGDTQYF
>TRBJ1-2|.|.|TRBV30
TGTGCCTGGAGTGTAGGGGGAGGTGGCTACACCTTC
CAWSVGGGGYTF
>TRBJ1-4|once|.|TRBV30
TGTGCCTGGAAACAAAGGATAAATGAAAAACTGTTTTTT
CAWKQRINEKLFF
>TRBJ1-4|.|TRBD1|TRBV5-4
TGTGCCAGCAGCTTTCAGGGGGTTGATGAAAAACTGTTTTTT
CASSFQGVDEKLFF
>TRBJ2-1|.|.|TRBV27
TGTGCCAGCAGTTTTTCCGACAGAAGAAATGAGCAGTTCTTC
CASSFSDRRNEQFF
>TRBJ2-2|once|.|TRBV11-2
TGTGCCAGCAGCCCCCGTCTGGGGGGCACCGGGGAGCTGTTTTTT
CASSPRLGGTGELFF
>TRBJ1-6|.|TRBD1|TRBV28
TGTGCCAGCAGTTTTCCCAGGGGGAAGTCACCCCTCCACTTT
CASSFPRGKSPLHF
>TRBJ1-3|.|.|TRBV7-8
TGTGCCAGCAGCTCATACACCGAAATTCGAAACACCATATATTTT
CASSSYTEIRNTIYF
>TRBJ2-7|.|TRBD1|TRBV7-9
TGTGCCAGCAGCTTAGATTCTGGGGGACAGAACTACGAGCAGTACTTC
CASSLDSGGQNYEQYF
>TRBJ2-7|.|.|TRBV5-1
TGCGCCAGCTTCGAAAACTCCTACGAGCAGTACTTC
CASFENSYEQYF
>TRBJ2-2|.|.|TRBV18
TGTGCCAGCTCACCCCGGGACAAGAACACCGGGGAGCTGTTTTTT
CASSPRDKNTGELFF